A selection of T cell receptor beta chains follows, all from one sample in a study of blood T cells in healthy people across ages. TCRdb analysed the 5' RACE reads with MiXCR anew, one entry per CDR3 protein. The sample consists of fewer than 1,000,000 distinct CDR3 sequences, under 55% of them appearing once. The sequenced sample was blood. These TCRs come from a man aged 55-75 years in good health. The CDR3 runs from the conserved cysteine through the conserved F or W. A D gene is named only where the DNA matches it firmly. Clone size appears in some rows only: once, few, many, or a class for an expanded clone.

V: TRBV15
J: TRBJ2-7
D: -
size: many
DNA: TGTGCCACCAGCAGATTCCAGGACACGTACGAGCAGTACTTC
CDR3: CATSRFQDTYEQYF

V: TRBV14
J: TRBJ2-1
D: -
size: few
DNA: TGTGCCAGCAGGGGGTCCCGGGCAGGGTCAAATGAGCAGTTCTTC
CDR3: CASRGSRAGSNEQFF

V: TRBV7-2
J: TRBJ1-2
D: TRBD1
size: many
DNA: TGTGCCAGCAGCTTAGGTCCAGGGGGCGAGGGCTACACCTTC
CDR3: CASSLGPGGEGYTF

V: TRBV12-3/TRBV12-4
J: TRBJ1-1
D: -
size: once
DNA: TGTGCCAGCAGCCTTTCAGAGGGCACTGAAGCTTTCTTT
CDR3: CASSLSEGTEAFF

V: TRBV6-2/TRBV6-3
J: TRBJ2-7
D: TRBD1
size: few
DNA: TGTGCCAGCAGTTCCCCGGGACAGCCCTCCTACGAGCAGTACTTC
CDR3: CASSSPGQPSYEQYF

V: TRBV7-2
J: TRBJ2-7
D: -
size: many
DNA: TGTGCCAGCAATTCTAACAGGGAAAGCTACGAGCAGTACTTC
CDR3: CASNSNRESYEQYF

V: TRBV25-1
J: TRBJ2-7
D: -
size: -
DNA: TGTGCCAGCAGTGCCCCAGGAAAATACGAGCAGTACTTC
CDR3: CASSAPGKYEQYF

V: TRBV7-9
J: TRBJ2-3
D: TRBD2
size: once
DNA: TGTGCCAGCAGCTTGCGGGAGTTAGATACGCAGTATTTT
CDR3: CASSLRELDTQYF

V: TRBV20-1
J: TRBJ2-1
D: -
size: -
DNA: TGCAGTGCTAGAGATGTAAGGGGGGGCTACAATGAGCAGTTCTTC
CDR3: CSARDVRGGYNEQFF

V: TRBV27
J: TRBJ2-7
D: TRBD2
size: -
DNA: TGTGCAAGCAGTCCACTATTGACTAGCGGGGGGACAGGGTACTTC
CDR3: CASSPLLTSGGTGYF

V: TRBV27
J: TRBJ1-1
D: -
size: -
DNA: TGTGCCAGCCGGGCCGAGGGAATCACTGAAGCTTTCTTT
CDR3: CASRAEGITEAFF

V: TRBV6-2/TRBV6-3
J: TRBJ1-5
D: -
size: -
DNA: TGTGCCAGCAGTTATTTGGGTGACAGGCAGCCCCTGCATTTT
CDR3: CASSYLGDRQPLHF

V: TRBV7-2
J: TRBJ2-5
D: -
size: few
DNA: TGTGCCAGCAGCCAGGGGTGGAGAGAGACCCAGTACTTC
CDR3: CASSQGWRETQYF

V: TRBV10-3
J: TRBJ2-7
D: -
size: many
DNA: TGTGCCATCAGTGCCCGAACAGGGCAGTCGGGGGCTGAGCAGTACTTC
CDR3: CAISARTGQSGAEQYF

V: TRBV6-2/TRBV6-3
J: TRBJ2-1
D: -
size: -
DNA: TGTGCCAGCGCCCCAGGGGGGGGGAAGGCCTACAATGAGCAGTTCTTC
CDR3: CASAPGGGKAYNEQFF

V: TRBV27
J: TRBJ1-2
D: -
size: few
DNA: TGTGCCAGCAGCGCTATGGGGCAGGGCCTATTTGGCTACACCTTC
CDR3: CASSAMGQGLFGYTF

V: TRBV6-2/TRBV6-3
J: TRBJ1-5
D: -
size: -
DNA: TGTGCCAGCAGTTACCTGGCAAGCAATCAGCCCCAGCATTTT
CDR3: CASSYLASNQPQHF

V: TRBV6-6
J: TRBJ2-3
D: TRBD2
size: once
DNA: TGTGCCAGCAGTAAGACTAGCGGGGGACGCCATACGCAGTATTTT
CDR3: CASSKTSGGRHTQYF

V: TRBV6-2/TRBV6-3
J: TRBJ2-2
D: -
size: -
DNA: TGTGCCAGCAGTCCTACCAGGGTGACCGGGGAGCTGTTTTTT
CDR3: CASSPTRVTGELFF

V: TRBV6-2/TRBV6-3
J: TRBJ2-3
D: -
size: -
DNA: TGTGCCAGCAGTTATATCCCTGCAGAATCTAGCACAGATACGCAGTATTTT
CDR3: CASSYIPAESSTDTQYF

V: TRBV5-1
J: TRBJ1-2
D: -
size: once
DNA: TGCGCCAGCAGCTTGGGGGCAGGGGCCGCTGGCTACACCTTC
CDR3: CASSLGAGAAGYTF

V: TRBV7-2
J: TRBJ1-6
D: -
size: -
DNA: TGTGCCAGCAGTTTGTATAATTCACCCCTCCACTTT
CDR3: CASSLYNSPLHF

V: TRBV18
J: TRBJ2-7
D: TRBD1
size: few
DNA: TGTGCCAGCTCACATCGGACAGGGGAACTTTACGAGCAGTACTTC
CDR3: CASSHRTGELYEQYF

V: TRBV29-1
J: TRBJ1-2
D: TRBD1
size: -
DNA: TGCAGCGTTGAAGAGGGACAGGGGAGAAAGGCTGGCTACACCTTC
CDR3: CSVEEGQGRKAGYTF

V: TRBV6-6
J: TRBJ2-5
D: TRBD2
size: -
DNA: TGTGCCAGCAGAAAGGGCGGGAGAGTTCCAGAGACCCAGTACTTC
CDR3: CASRKGGRVPETQYF

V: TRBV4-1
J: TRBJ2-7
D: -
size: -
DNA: TGCGCCAGCAGCCAAGATGAGGGGCAGGGCTACGAGCAGTACTTC
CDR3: CASSQDEGQGYEQYF

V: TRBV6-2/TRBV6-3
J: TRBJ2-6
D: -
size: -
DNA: TGTGCCAGCGGTTACTCGTTCAACTTCAGGGGACCTGGGGCCAACGTCCTGACTTTC
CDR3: CASGYSFNFRGPGANVLTF

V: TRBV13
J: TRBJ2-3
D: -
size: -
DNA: TGTGCCAGCAGCCCAAAACCCCCTCGACAGGCCACAGATACGCAGTATTTT
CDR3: CASSPKPPRQATDTQYF

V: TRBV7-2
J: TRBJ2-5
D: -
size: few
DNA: TGTGCCAGCAGCCCATCGAGCCAGGGACCCGCAGGGCAGTACTTC
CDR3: CASSPSSQGPAGQYF

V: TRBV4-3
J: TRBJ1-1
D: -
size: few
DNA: TGCGCCAGCAGCCACGGGGGTAGCACTGAAGCTTTCTTT
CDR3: CASSHGGSTEAFF

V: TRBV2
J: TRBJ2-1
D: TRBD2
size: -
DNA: TGTGCCAGCAGAGCGGGGAGCTCCTACAATGAGCAGTTCTTC
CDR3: CASRAGSSYNEQFF

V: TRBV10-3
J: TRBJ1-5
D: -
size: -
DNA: TGTGCCATCAGGACGGACCCAAAGGCCGCGCCCCAGCATTTT
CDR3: CAIRTDPKAAPQHF

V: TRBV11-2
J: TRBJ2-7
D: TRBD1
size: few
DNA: TGTGCCAGCAGCTTTCTTGAACAGGGGGCAAATTACGAGCAGTACTTC
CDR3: CASSFLEQGANYEQYF

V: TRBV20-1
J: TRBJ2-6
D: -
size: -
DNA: TGCAGTGCTATCAATCCTGGGGCCAACGTCCTGACTTTC
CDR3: CSAINPGANVLTF

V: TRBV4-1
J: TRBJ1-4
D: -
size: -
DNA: TGCGCCAGCAGCCAAGAGTACAGGAATGAAAAACTGTTTTTT
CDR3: CASSQEYRNEKLFF

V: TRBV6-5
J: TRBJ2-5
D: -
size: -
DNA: TGTGCCAGCAGAAATGGGGGACGGGAGACCCAGTACTTC
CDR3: CASRNGGRETQYF

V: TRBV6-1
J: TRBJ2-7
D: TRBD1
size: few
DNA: TGTGCCAGCAGTGAAAAGGTTACAGGGGTGTCCTACGAGCAGTACTTC
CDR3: CASSEKVTGVSYEQYF

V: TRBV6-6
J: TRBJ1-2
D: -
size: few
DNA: TGTGCCAGCGCCCGGGGGGAAGGCTACACCTTC
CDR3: CASARGEGYTF

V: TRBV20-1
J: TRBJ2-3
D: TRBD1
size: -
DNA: TGCGGTGCTAGAGATCGGACAGGGTCAGATACGCAGTATTTT
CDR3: CGARDRTGSDTQYF

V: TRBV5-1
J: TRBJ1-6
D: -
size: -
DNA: TGCGCCAGCAGCGTAGGGGACGAAAGTACACCCCTCCACTTT
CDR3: CASSVGDESTPLHF

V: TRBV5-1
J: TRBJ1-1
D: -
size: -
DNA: TGCGCCAGCAGCTCTTCGGTGGGGAACACTGAAGCTTTCTTT
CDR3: CASSSSVGNTEAFF

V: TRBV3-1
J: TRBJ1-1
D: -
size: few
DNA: TGTGCCAGCAGCCAATCCTGGAACACTGAAGCTTTCTTT
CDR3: CASSQSWNTEAFF

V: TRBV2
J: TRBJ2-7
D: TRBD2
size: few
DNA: TGTGCCATCGGCGGGGGGGCCCCTCACTCCTACGAGCAGTACTTC
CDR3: CAIGGGAPHSYEQYF

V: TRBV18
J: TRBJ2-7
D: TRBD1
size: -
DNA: TGTGCCAGCTCTCGGGACAGTCCTCGTGAGCAGTACTTC
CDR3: CASSRDSPREQYF

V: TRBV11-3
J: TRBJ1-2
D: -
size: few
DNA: TGTGCCAGCAGCTTGGACGGAGCTGGCTACACCTTC
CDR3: CASSLDGAGYTF

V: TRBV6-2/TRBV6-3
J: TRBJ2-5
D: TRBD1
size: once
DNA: TGTGCCAGCAGTTACTCGAGCGAGACAGGGGCGCAAGGGACCCAGTACTTC
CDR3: CASSYSSETGAQGTQYF

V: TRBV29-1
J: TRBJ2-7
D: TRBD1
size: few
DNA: TGCAGCGTTGCCGGTGGACAGGGGGCGACTAGCGGCCCCTACGAGCAGTACTTC
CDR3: CSVAGGQGATSGPYEQYF

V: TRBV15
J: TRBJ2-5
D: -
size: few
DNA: TGTGCCACCAGCAGAAGACAAGTCGAAGAGACCCAGTACTTC
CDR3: CATSRRQVEETQYF

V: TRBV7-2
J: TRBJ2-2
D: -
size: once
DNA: TGTGTCAGCAGCTTAACCCAGGGTGCCGGGGAGCTGTTTTTT
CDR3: CVSSLTQGAGELFF

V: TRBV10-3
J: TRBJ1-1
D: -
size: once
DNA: TGTGCCATCAGTGTAGGAGGGACTGAAGCTTTCTTT
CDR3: CAISVGGTEAFF

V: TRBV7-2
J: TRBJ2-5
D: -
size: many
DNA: TGTGCCAGCAGCCGGGGCTATCCGGGGACCCAGTACTTC
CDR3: CASSRGYPGTQYF

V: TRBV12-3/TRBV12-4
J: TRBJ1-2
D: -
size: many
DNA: TGTGCCAGCAGTTCGGTAGCTAACTATGGCTACACCTTC
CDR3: CASSSVANYGYTF

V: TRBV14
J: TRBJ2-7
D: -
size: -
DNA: TGTGCCAGCAGCCAAGAGATGCGGCAGTCCTACGAGCAGTACTTC
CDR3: CASSQEMRQSYEQYF

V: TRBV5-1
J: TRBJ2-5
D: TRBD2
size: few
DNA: TGCGCCAGCGGCAGCGGGGGGGGCCAAGAGACCCAGTACTTC
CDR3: CASGSGGGQETQYF

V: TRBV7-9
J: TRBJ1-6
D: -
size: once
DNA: TGTGCCAGCAGCCCTGGTCAACGGGACGCCAATGGCCTCCACTTT
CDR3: CASSPGQRDANGLHF

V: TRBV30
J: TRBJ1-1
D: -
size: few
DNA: TGTGCCTGGAGCGGGTGGAGGGCGCGGGAGAACACTGAAGCTTTCTTT
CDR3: CAWSGWRARENTEAFF

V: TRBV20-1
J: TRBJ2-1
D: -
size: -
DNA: TGCAGTGCTAGTTGGATTTCCTACAATGAGCAGTTCTTC
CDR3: CSASWISYNEQFF